This TCR beta chain was sequenced during a study of T cell changes during pregnancy in multiple sclerosis. Germline assignment: CDR1 MNHNS and CDR2 SASEGT. The J segment lost 6 bases and the V segment lost 10 bases, leaving 5 bases of the junction unmatched. The CDR3 consists of 11 residues. The table came from immunoSEQ multiplex PCR; TCRdb's copy has only in-frame clones and leaves some out. Seen here are under 95,000 clones, about 93% observed once, and the top ten hold 0.4% to 0.45%. V usage is TRBV6-1 and J usage is TRBJ2-7; 8 bases fit TRBD1. The specimen was CD4+ T cells from peripheral blood mononuclear cells, collected before pregnancy. This TCR came from a female donor with multiple sclerosis, enrolled in a pregnancy study. This CDR3 is CATQGAGEQYF. CDR3 coding DNA: TGTGCCACTCAGGGGGCGGGCGAGCAGTACTTC.